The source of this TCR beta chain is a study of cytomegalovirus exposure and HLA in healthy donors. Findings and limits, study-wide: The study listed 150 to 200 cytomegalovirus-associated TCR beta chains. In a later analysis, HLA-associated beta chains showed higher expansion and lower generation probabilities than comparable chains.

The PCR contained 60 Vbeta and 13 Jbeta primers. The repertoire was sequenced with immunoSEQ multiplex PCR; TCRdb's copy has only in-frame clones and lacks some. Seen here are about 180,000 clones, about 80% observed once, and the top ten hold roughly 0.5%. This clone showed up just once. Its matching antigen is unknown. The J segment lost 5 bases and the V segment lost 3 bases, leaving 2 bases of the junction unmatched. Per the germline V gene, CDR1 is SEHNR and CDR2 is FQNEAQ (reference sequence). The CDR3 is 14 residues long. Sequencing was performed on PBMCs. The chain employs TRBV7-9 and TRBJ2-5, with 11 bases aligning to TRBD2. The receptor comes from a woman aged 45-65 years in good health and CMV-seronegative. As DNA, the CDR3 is TGTGCCAGCAGCTTCACTAGCGGGGGTGAGACCCAGTACTTC. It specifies CASSFTSGGETQYF. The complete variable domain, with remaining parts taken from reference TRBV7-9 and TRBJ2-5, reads DTGVSQNPRHKITKRGQNVTFRCDPISEHNRLYWYRQTLGQGPEFLTYFQNEAQLEKSRLLSDRFSAERPKGSFSTLEIQRTEQGDSAMYLCASSFTSGGETQYFGPGTRLLVL.